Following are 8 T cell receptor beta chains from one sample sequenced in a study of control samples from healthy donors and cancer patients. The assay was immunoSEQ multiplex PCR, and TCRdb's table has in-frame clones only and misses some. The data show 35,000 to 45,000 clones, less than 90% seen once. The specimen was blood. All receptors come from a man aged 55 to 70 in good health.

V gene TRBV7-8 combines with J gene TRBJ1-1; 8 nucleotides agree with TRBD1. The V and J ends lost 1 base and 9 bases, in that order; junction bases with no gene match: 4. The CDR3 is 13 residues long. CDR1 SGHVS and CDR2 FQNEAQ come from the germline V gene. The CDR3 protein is CASSLGGQAKAFF. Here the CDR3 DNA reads TGTGCCAGCAGCTTAGGGGGACAGGCGAAAGCTTTCTTT.

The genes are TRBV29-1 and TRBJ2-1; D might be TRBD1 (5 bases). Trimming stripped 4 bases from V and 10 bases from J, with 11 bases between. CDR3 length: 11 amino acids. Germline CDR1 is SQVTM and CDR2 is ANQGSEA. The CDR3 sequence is CSVVKGVEQFF. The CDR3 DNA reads TGCAGCGTTGTAAAAGGGGTGGAGCAGTTCTTC.

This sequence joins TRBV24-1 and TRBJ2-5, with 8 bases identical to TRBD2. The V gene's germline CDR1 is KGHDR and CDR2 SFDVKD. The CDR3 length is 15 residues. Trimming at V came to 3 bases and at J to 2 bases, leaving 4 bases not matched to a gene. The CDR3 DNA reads TGTGCCACCAGTGATCGGACTAGCAGACAAGAGACCCAGTACTTC. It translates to CATSDRTSRQETQYF.

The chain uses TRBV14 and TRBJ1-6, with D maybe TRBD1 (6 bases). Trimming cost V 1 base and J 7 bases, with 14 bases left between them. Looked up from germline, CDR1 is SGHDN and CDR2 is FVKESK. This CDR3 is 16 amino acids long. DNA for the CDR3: TGTGCCAGCAGCCAAGGGGGATGGGGGCAAAATTCACCCCTCCACTTT. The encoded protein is CASSQGGWGQNSPLHF. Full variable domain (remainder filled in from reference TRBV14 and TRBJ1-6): EAGVTQFPSHSVIEKGQTVTLRCDPISGHDNLYWYRRVMGKEIKFLLHFVKESKQDESGMPNNRFLAERTGGTYSTLKVQPAELEDSGVYFCASSQGGWGQNSPLHFGNGTRLTVT.

The CDR3 region is CASSSSSPATNEKLFF. CDR3 DNA: TGCGCCAGCAGCTCCTCGAGCCCTGCAACTAATGAAAAACTGTTTTTT. The V and J genes are TRBV5-1 and TRBJ1-4; D is undetermined. The CDR3 extends over 16 amino acids. V shed 3 bases and J shed 0 bases, with 12 bases lying between them. Per germline, CDR1 SGHRS and CDR2 YFSETQ.

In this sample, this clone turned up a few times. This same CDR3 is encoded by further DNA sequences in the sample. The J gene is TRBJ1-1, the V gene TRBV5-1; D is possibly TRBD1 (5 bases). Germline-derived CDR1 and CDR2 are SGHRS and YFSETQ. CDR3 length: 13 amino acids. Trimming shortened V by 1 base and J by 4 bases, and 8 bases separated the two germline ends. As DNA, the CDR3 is TGCGCCAGCAGCTTGAGGGGAGGCACTGAAGCTTTCTTT. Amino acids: CASSLRGGTEAFF. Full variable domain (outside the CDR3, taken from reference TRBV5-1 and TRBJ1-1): KAGVTQTPRYLIKTRGQQVTLSCSPISGHRSVSWYQQTPGQGLQFLFEYFSETQRNKGNFPGRFSGRQFSNSRSEMNVSTLELGDSALYLCASSLRGGTEAFFGQGTRLTVV.

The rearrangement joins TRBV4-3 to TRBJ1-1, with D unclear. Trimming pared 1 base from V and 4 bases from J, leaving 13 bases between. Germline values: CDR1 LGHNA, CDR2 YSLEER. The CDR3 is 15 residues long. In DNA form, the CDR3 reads TGCGCCAGCAGCCAAGTGATAGGGTTGGGCACTGAAGCTTTCTTT. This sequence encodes CASSQVIGLGTEAFF.

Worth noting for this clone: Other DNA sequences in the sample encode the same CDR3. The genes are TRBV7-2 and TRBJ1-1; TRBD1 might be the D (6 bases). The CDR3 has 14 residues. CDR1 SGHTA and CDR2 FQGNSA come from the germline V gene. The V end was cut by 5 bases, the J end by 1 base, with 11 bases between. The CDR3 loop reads CASSPQGQNTEAFF. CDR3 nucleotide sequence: TGTGCCAGCAGCCCCCAGGGACAGAACACTGAAGCTTTCTTT. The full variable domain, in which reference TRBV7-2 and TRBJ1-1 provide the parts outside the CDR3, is GAGVSQSPSNKVTEKGKDVELRCDPISGHTALYWYRQSLGQGLEFLIYFQGNSAPDKSGLPSDRFSAERTGGSVSTLTIQRTQQEDSAVYLCASSPQGQNTEAFFGQGTRLTVV.